The source of this TCR beta chain is a study of shared clonotypes between healthy human individuals. In regard to this clone: The target antigen is unknown.

Sequencing used immunoSEQ multiplex PCR; TCRdb keeps in-frame clones, though not all of them. The table lists roughly 2.4 million clones, around 95% of them singletons. Study results and caveats: Tissue TCR repertoires likely differ from these blood-only repertoires.

Germline V lookup: CDR1 MNHEY, CDR2 SVGAGI. After removal of 6 bases from V and 1 base from J, the junction contained 5 bases not matched to a gene. This CDR3 is built from 14 residues. The chain has TRBV6-5 and TRBJ2-7; 8 bases are shared with TRBD2. Input material: naive CD4+ T cells sorted from blood. Subset meaning: CD45RA+ positively selected. The TCR originated in a man aged 18 to 30 in good health. In DNA form, the CDR3 reads TGTGCCAGCAGGCGACCTAGCGGGTCCTACGAGCAGTACTTC. This gives the protein CASRRPSGSYEQYF.